A single sample is the source of the 5 T cell receptor beta chains below, sequenced in a study of post-analysis software for immune sequencing data. Study observations and caveats: Relative to controls, patients had several TRBV segments at higher frequency, with TRBV5-6, TRBV5-1 and TRBV20-1 among these.

Researchers reported that TCR beta cDNA libraries carried unique molecular identifiers. TCRdb used MiXCR to reprocess the PCR reads, holding one entry per CDR3 protein. The sample records 600,000 to 750,000 distinct CDR3 sequences, 55% to 60% being singletons. Which antigens these TCRs recognize remains unknown. Material for sequencing was blood. These receptor sequences come from a girl aged 2 to 9 with multiple sclerosis.

The chain joins TRBV29-1 to TRBJ1-2; 7 nucleotides align to TRBD1. The CDR3 totals 16 residues. The junction had 15 bases not matched to a gene; V was cut back by 4 bases and J by 4 bases. Germline V gene sequence: CDR1 SQVTM, CDR2 ANQGSEA. CDR3 in DNA: TGCAGCGTTGGCCCCGGAGGGGGCTGGGAAGGCTATGGCTACACCTTC. This codes for CSVGPGGGWEGYGYTF.

This clonotype was counted once. V gene TRBV5-1 combines with J gene TRBJ2-7, with D perhaps matching TRBD1 (5 bases). The CDR3 runs to 15 residues. V gave up 4 bases and J gave up 0 bases, with 14 bases separating them. Germline V lookup: CDR1 SGHRS, CDR2 YFSETQ. Here the CDR3 reads CASSLTPDNSYEQYF. Here the CDR3 DNA reads TGCGCCAGCAGCCTTACCCCGGACAACTCCTACGAGCAGTACTTC.

The chain carries TRBV12-3 or TRBV12-4 and TRBJ1-5; 7 bases fit TRBD1. V was clipped by 5 bases and J by 2 bases; unmatched bases: 9. CDR3 length: 16 amino acids. The CDR3 loop reads CASSATLDRGNQPQHF. The CDR3 DNA is TGTGCCAGCAGTGCTACCCTCGACAGGGGCAATCAGCCCCAGCATTTT.

V gene TRBV29-1 combines with J gene TRBJ2-1, with 13 bases matching TRBD2. V gave up 8 bases and J gave up 9 bases; unmatched junction bases: 13. Germline CDR1 SQVTM, CDR2 ANQGSEA. The CDR3 consists of 15 residues. CDR3 protein: CSTREGTSGIFEQFF. Here the CDR3 DNA reads TGCAGCACCAGGGAGGGGACTAGCGGGATCTTTGAGCAGTTCTTC.

The genes are TRBV20-1 and TRBJ2-7; tentatively, D is TRBD1 (5 bases). The V end lost 6 bases, the J end lost 0 bases, and 15 bases lay between the germline ends. Per germline, CDR1 DFQATT and CDR2 SNEGSKA (reference sequence). The CDR3 contains 14 residues. CDR3 amino acids: CSAPSDTSSYEQYF. The CDR3 coding sequence is TGCAGTGCCCCCTCGGACACCAGCTCCTACGAGCAGTACTTC.